The rows below give T cell receptor beta chains drawn from one sample of a study of CXCR3-negative and CXCR3-positive naive CD8 T cells. TCRdb processed the 5' RACE reads again and assigns one entry to each CDR3 protein, with no DNA. The sample has over 40,000 distinct CDR3 sequences. Input material: naive CXCR3- CD8+ T cells from blood. These receptors were taken from a human donor in good health. Some clones in this sample may be carry-over from other donors' samples. Each CDR3 is given with its conserved first and last residue. Fields, in order: J gene, V gene, clone size, CDR3 protein. Clone sizes are given selectively: once, few, many, or a class where the clone is expanded.

TRBJ1-1 TRBV29-1 - CSASGGSLRGYTEAFF
TRBJ2-1 TRBV29-1 medium-sized CSVGQGTYNEQFF
TRBJ2-1 TRBV20-1 - CSAREGSYEQFF
TRBJ2-1 TRBV29-1 - CSVERPNEQFF
TRBJ2-1 TRBV6-4 - CASSVGGLSYNEQFF
TRBJ1-2 TRBV5-1 - CASSPGDSSNYGYTF
TRBJ2-7 TRBV7-2 - CASRTGTSTGEQYF
TRBJ1-1 TRBV6-2/TRBV6-3 - CASPGQGRMSTEAFF
TRBJ1-6 TRBV2 - CASSPTEGQGNSPLHF
TRBJ2-5 TRBV28 medium-sized CASSYRAEETQYF
TRBJ2-7 TRBV7-2 - CASSLSGWGTGGDEQYF
TRBJ2-7 TRBV10-1 - CASRGQMGSYEQYF
TRBJ2-5 TRBV27 - CAIRETGWETQYF
TRBJ2-1 TRBV19 - CASSYRRDRGNNEQFF
TRBJ2-1 TRBV6-5 - CASSYFMFGGSYHEQFF